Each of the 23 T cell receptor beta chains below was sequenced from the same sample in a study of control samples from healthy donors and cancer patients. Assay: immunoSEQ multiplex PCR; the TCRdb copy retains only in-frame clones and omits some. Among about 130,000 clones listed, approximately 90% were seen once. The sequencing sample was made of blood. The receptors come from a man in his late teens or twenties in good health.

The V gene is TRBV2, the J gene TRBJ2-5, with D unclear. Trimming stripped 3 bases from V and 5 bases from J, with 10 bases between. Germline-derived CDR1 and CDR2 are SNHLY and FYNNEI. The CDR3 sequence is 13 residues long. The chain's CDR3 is CASSEVDGETQYF. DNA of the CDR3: TGTGCCAGCAGTGAGGTTGACGGGGAGACCCAGTACTTC.

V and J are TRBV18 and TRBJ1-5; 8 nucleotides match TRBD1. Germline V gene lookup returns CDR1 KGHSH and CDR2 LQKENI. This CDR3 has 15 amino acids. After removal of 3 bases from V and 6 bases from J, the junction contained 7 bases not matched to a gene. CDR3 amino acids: CASSPSQGAGQPQHF. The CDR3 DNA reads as TGTGCCAGCTCACCTAGCCAGGGGGCCGGTCAGCCCCAGCATTTT. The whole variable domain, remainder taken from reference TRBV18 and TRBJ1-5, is NAGVMQNPRHLVRRRGQEARLRCSPMKGHSHVYWYRQLPEEGLKFMVYLQKENIIDESGMPKERFSAEFPKEGPSILRIQQVVRGDSAAYFCASSPSQGAGQPQHFGDGTRLSIL.

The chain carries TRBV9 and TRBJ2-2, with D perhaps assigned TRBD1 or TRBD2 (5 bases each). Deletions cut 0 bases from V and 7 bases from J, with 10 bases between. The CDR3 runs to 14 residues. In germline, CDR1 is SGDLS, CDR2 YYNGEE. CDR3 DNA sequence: TGTGCCAGCAGCGTAGCTCGGGGCCTCGGGGAGCTGTTTTTT. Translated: CASSVARGLGELFF.

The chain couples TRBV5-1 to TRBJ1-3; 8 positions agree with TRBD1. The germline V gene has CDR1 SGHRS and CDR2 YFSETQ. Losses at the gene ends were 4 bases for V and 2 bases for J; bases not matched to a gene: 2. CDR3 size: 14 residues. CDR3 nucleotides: TGCGCCAGCAGCGTGACAGGGGCTGGAAACACCATATATTTT. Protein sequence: CASSVTGAGNTIYF.

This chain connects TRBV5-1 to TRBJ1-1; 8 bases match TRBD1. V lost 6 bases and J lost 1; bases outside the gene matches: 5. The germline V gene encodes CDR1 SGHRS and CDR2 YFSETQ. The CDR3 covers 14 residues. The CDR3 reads CASTRDRQNTEAFF. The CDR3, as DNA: TGCGCCAGCACCAGGGACAGGCAGAACACTGAAGCTTTCTTT.

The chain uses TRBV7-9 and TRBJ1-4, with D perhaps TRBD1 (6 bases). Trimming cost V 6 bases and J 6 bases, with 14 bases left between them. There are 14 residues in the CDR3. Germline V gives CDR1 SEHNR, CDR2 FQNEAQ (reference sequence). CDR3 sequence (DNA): TGTGCCAGCAGTGGACAGAAAAGAGATGAAAAACTGTTTTTT. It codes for CASSGQKRDEKLFF.

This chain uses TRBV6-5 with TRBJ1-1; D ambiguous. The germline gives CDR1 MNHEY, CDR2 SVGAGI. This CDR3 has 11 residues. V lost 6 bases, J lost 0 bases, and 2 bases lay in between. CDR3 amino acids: CASRLNTEAFF. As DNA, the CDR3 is TGTGCCAGCAGATTGAACACTGAAGCTTTCTTT.

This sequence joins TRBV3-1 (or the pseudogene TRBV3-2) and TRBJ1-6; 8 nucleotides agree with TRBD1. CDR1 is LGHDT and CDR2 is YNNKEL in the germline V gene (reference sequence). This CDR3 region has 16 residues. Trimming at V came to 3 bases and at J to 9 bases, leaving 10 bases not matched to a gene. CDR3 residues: CASSHGDRGGFSPLHF. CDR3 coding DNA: TGTGCCAGCAGCCATGGAGACAGGGGAGGATTTTCACCCCTCCACTTT.

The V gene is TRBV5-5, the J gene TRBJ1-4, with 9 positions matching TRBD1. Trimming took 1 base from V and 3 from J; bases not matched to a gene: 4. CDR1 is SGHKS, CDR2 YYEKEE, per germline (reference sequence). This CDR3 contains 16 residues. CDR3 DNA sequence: TGTGCCAGCAGCTTGATACAGGGGGCGTCTAATGAAAAACTGTTTTTT. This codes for CASSLIQGASNEKLFF.

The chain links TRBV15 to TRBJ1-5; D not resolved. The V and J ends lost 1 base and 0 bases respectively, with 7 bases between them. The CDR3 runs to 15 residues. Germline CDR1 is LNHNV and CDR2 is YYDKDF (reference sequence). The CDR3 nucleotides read TGTGCCACCAGCAGAGGCAGAGCTAGCAATCAGCCCCAGCATTTT. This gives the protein CATSRGRASNQPQHF.

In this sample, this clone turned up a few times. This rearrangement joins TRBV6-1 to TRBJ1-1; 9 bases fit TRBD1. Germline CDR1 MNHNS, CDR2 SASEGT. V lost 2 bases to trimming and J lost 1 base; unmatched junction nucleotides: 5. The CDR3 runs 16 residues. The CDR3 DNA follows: TGTGCCAGCAGTGAACCCCCGGGACAGGGGAACACTGAAGCTTTCTTT. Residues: CASSEPPGQGNTEAFF.

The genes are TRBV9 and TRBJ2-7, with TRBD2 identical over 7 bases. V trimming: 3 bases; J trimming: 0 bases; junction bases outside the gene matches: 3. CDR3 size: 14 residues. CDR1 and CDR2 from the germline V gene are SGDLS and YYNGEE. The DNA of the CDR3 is TGTGCCAGCAGCGAAAGGGACTACTCCTACGAGCAGTACTTC. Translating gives CASSERDYSYEQYF.

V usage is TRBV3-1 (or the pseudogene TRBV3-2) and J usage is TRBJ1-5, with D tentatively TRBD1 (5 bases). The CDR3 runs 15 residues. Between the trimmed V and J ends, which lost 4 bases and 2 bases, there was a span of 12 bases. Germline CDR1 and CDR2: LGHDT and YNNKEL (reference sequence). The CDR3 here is CASSPLGGGNQPQHF. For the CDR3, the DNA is TGTGCCAGCAGCCCGCTCGGGGGTGGCAATCAGCCCCAGCATTTT.

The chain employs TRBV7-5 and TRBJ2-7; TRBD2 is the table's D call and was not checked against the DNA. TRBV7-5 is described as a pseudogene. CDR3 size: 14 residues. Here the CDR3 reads CVRSGESSAYEQYF. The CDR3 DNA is TGTGTCAGAAGCGGGGAGAGCTCTGCCTACGAGCAGTACTTC.

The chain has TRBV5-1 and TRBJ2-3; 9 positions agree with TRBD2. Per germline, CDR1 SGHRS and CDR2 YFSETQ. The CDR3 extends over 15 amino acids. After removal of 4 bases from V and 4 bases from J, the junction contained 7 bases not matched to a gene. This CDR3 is CASSTRLAGSDTQYF. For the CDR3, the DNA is TGCGCCAGCAGCACCCGCCTAGCGGGGTCAGATACGCAGTATTTT.

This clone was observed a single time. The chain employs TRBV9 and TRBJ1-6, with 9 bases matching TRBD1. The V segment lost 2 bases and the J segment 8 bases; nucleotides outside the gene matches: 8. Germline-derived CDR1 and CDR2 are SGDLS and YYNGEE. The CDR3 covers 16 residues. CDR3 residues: CASSVSDRGIYSPLHF. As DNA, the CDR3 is TGTGCCAGCAGCGTCTCGGACAGGGGAATTTATTCACCCCTCCACTTT.

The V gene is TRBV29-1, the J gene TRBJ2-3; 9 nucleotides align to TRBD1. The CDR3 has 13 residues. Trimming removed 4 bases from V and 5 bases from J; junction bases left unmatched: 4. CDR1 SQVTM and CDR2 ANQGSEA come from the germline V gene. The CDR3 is CSVVTGGRDTQYF. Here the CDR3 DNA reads TGCAGCGTTGTAACAGGGGGCAGAGATACGCAGTATTTT.

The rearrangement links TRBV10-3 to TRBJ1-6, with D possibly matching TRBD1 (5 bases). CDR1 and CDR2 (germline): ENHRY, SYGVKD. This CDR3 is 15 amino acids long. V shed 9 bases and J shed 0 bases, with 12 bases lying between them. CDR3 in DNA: TGTGCCATTAAGTCAGGGAGCTCCTATAATTCACCCCTCCACTTT. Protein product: CAIKSGSSYNSPLHF.

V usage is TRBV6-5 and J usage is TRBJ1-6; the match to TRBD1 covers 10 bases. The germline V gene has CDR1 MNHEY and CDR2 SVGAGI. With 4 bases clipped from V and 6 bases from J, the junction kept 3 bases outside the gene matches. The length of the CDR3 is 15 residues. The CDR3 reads CASSLWDRGNSPLHF. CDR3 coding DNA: TGTGCCAGCAGTTTATGGGACAGGGGTAATTCACCCCTCCACTTT.

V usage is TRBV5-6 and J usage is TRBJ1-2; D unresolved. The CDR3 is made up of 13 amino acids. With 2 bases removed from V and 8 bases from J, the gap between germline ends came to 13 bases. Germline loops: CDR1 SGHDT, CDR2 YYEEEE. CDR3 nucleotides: TGTGCCAGCAGCTTATCGGAGCCTTCGGGCTACACCTTC. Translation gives CASSLSEPSGYTF.

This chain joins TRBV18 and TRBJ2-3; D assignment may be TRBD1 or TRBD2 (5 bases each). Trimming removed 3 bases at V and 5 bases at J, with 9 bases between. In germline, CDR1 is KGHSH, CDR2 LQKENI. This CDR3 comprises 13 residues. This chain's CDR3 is CASSPGEQDTQYF. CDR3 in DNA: TGTGCCAGCTCACCGGGGGAGCAAGATACGCAGTATTTT.

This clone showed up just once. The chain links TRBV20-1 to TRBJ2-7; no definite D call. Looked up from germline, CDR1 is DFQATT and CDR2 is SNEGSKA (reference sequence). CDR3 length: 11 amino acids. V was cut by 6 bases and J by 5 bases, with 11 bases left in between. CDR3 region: CSARRTNEQYF. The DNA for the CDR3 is TGCAGTGCCCGACGGACCAACGAGCAGTACTTC.

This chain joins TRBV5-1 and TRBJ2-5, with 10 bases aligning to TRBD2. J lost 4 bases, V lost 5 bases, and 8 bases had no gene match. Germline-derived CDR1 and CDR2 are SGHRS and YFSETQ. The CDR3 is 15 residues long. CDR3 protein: CASSFSGGAGETQYF. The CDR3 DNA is TGCGCCAGCAGTTTCAGCGGGGGGGCCGGAGAGACCCAGTACTTC. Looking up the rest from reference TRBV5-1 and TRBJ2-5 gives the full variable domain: KAGVTQTPRYLIKTRGQQVTLSCSPISGHRSVSWYQQTPGQGLQFLFEYFSETQRNKGNFPGRFSGRQFSNSRSEMNVSTLELGDSALYLCASSFSGGAGETQYFGPGTRLLVL.